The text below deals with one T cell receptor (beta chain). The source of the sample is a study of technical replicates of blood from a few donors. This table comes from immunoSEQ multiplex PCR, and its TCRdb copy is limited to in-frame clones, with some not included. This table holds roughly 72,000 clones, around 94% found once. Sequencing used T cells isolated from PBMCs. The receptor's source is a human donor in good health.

This chain's CDR3 is CASSLLSSYEQYF. The CDR3 nucleotides are TGCGCCAGCAGCTTGCTCAGTTCCTACGAGCAGTACTTC. V is TRBV5-1 and J is TRBJ2-7; no firm D call. The CDR3 sequence is 13 residues long. Germline values: CDR1 SGHRS, CDR2 YFSETQ. V dropped 1 base and J dropped 1 base, with 6 bases sitting between them.